This TCR beta chain was documented in a study of blood T cell repertoires in COVID-19. On the study more broadly: PBMCs, B-cell-depleted T cells, or T cells were the source of the cDNA or gDNA that made up the material.

Clones were sequenced by immunoSEQ multiplex PCR, and TCRdb holds only the in-frame ones, with some missing. The table shows 50,000 to 70,000 clones, with about 78% occurring only once. CDR3 size: 14 residues. V gave up 2 bases and J gave up 8 bases, with 12 bases separating them. Germline CDR1 and CDR2: SGHTA and FQGNSA. This chain links TRBV7-2 with TRBJ1-4; D is ambiguous. This TCR was recovered from a human donor in a cohort sampled during active COVID-19. The source material was peripheral blood. CDR3: CASSLSSRGEKLFF. The CDR3 DNA reads as TGTGCCAGCAGCTTATCGTCCCGCGGCGAAAAACTGTTTTTT. The entire variable domain, with the rest obtained from reference TRBV7-2 and TRBJ1-4, is as follows: GAGVSQSPSNKVTEKGKDVELRCDPISGHTALYWYRQSLGQGLEFLIYFQGNSAPDKSGLPSDRFSAERTGGSVSTLTIQRTQQEDSAVYLCASSLSSRGEKLFFGSGTQLSVL.